Listed below are T cell receptor beta chains from one sample, sequenced in a study of blood T cell repertoires in COVID-19. Sequenced by immunoSEQ multiplex PCR; TCRdb stores in-frame clones only, minus some. The table lists 300,000 to 350,000 clones, around nine tenths of them singletons. Input material: peripheral blood. These receptors all come from a woman under 40 with COVID-19, enrolled during active disease. Each CDR3 is given with its conserved first and last residue. D genes are given only for firm matches. A row's size may be missing; if present it is once, few, many or a size class.

cdr3_nt cdr3_aa clone_size v_call d_call j_call
TGTGCCAGCAGTGGGACTAGCGGATTATACGAGCAGTACTTC CASSGTSGLYEQYF NA TRBV27 TRBD2 TRBJ2-7
TGTGCCAGCAGCTTAGAACTAGCGGGCACCTACGAGCAGTACTTC CASSLELAGTYEQYF NA TRBV11-2 TRBD2 TRBJ2-7
TGTGCCAGCTCACCACCATCGGGGCAGGGAGGGGATCAGCCCCAGCATTTT CASSPPSGQGGDQPQHF once TRBV18 NA TRBJ1-5
TGTGCCAGCAGCTTTACAGGGGGCACCGGGGAGCTGTTTTTT CASSFTGGTGELFF once TRBV6-5 TRBD1 TRBJ2-2
TGTGCCAGCAGCACCTCTAGCACAGATACGCAGTATTTT CASSTSSTDTQYF few TRBV21-1 NA TRBJ2-3
TGTGCCTGGAGCCTGGGACAGGGCGTTTCACCCCTCCACTTT CAWSLGQGVSPLHF NA TRBV30 TRBD1 TRBJ1-6
TGTGCCAGCGGACCGACAGGGAGAGATGGCTACACCTTC CASGPTGRDGYTF NA TRBV25-1 TRBD1 TRBJ1-2
TGTGCCAGCAGTTTTTCGACTAGCGGGGACCTTAGGTACAATGAGCAGTTCTTC CASSFSTSGDLRYNEQFF NA TRBV27 TRBD2 TRBJ2-1
TGTGCCTGGAGTGGTCTCAGGCCCTACGAGCAGTACTTC CAWSGLRPYEQYF NA TRBV30 NA TRBJ2-7
TGTGCCAGCAAGGGGGGACTAGCGGGCGACATTCAGTACTTC CASKGGLAGDIQYF NA TRBV6-5 TRBD2 TRBJ2-4
TGTGCCAGCAGCTTACTACAGGACTACGAGCAGTACTTC CASSLLQDYEQYF NA TRBV7-2 NA TRBJ2-7
TGTGCCAGCAGCCAAGCCCGCGAGGCGCGGGGCTACACCTTC CASSQAREARGYTF NA TRBV4-2 NA TRBJ1-2
TGTGCCAGCAGCTTGGGGGTAGCGGGAGGGTACAATGAGCAGTTCTTC CASSLGVAGGYNEQFF NA TRBV5-6 TRBD2 TRBJ2-1
TGTGCCAGCACCCTTACCCCCGAACTAGCGGGAGGATTAGAGACCCAGTACTTC CASTLTPELAGGLETQYF NA TRBV28 TRBD2 TRBJ2-5
TGCGCCAGCAGCTTGTGGCAGGGGACAGATACGCAGTATTTT CASSLWQGTDTQYF NA TRBV5-1 NA TRBJ2-3
TGTGCTAGCAGCTTAGATAGTGTCCCGGGGGTGAAGACCCAGTACTTC CASSLDSVPGVKTQYF NA TRBV7-7 NA TRBJ2-5
TGTGCCAGCAGTGGCCAGGGTTTTGGTTCACCCCTCCACTTT CASSGQGFGSPLHF NA TRBV6-2/TRBV6-3 NA TRBJ1-6
TGCGCCAGCAGCTTGGACAGGGGATTAAACGAGCAGTACTTC CASSLDRGLNEQYF NA TRBV5-1 TRBD1 TRBJ2-7
TGTGCCATCAGCCCCTTGATCGGGACAGGGGGCGGCTACACCTTC CAISPLIGTGGGYTF NA TRBV10-3 TRBD1 TRBJ1-2
TGTGCCAGTAGCGAGCACAGCAACACCGGGGAGCTGTTTTTT CASSEHSNTGELFF NA TRBV19 NA TRBJ2-2
TGCAGTGCTGATAGGAACACTGAAGCTTTCTTT CSADRNTEAFF NA TRBV20-1 NA TRBJ1-1
TGTGCCAGCAGTTACCGTGTGAATCAGCCCCAGCATTTT CASSYRVNQPQHF NA TRBV6-5 NA TRBJ1-5
TGTGCCAGCAGCGAGGACAGGCGGGAAGCTTTCTTT CASSEDRREAFF NA TRBV7-9 TRBD1 TRBJ1-1
TGTGCCAGAGGGGAGGGAGGGTCTGGAAACACCATATATTTT CARGEGGSGNTIYF NA TRBV30 NA TRBJ1-3
TGTGCCAGCAGCTTGGCCTTAATGGCAGGGGGGCAAGAGACCCAGTACTTC CASSLALMAGGQETQYF NA TRBV5-6 NA TRBJ2-5
TGCAGTGCGAGCGGGACCTACGAGCAGTACTTC CSASGTYEQYF few TRBV20-1 TRBD2 TRBJ2-7
TGTGCCAGCACCTTGGGGCTCCGGGAGACCCAGTACTTC CASTLGLRETQYF NA TRBV2 NA TRBJ2-5
TGCGCCAGCAGCCTTGGGACTAGTTGGGAGACCCAGTACTTC CASSLGTSWETQYF NA TRBV5-1 TRBD2 TRBJ2-5
TGTGCCAGCAGCTTAACTAGCGGGTCCTCAGATACGCAGTATTTT CASSLTSGSSDTQYF NA TRBV7-2 TRBD2 TRBJ2-3
TGTGCCAGCAGCTTCAGGACAACTAATGAAAAACTGTTTTTT CASSFRTTNEKLFF NA TRBV5-5 NA TRBJ1-4
TGTGCCAGCAGTTTAAGTAGGGGCGCCAGCTATGGCTACACCTTC CASSLSRGASYGYTF NA TRBV27 NA TRBJ1-2
TGTGCCAGCAGCCAAGAGAGGCCCGGGACAGGGGCCGTATACGAGCAGTACTTC CASSQERPGTGAVYEQYF NA TRBV4-2 TRBD1 TRBJ2-7
TGTGCCAGTAGCGACAGGCCCCCGGGCGGTTCACCCCTCCACTTT CASSDRPPGGSPLHF NA TRBV19 NA TRBJ1-6
TGTGCCAGCAGTACCCTCGATACGGGAGGAAACACCATATATTTT CASSTLDTGGNTIYF NA TRBV9 NA TRBJ1-3
TGTGCCAGCAGCTCCTCCCTCCATAGCTCCTATAATTCACCCCTCCACTTT CASSSSLHSSYNSPLHF NA TRBV28 NA TRBJ1-6
TGTGCCACCAGCACCGCAGGGACTAGCGGATACAATGAGCAGTTCTTC CATSTAGTSGYNEQFF NA TRBV15 TRBD2 TRBJ2-1
TGTGCCAGCAGCTTAGTTCCAGCGGGGGTAACAGATACGCAGTATTTT CASSLVPAGVTDTQYF NA TRBV11-2 TRBD2 TRBJ2-3